A selection of T cell receptor beta chains follows, all from one sample in a study of T cells after yellow fever vaccination. One entry per CDR3 protein results from TCRdb running MiXCR on the 5' RACE reads. The sample has 450,000 to 550,000 distinct CDR3 sequences; around a fifth are singletons. Sequenced here: PBMCs, sampled about 21 days after the first yellow fever vaccination. Receptor source: a man aged 18 to 35 who received the YFV17D yellow fever vaccine. Both conserved end residues are part of each CDR3. The D gene is left open where the match is weak. Rows give clone size only sometimes, using once, few, many, or a class for an expanded clone.

J gene,D gene,clone size,V gene,CDR3 protein,CDR3 DNA
TRBJ1-1,-,many,TRBV27,CASSLGPGYTEAFF,TGTGCCAGCAGTTTAGGTCCGGGGTACACTGAAGCTTTCTTT
TRBJ2-3,TRBD2,-,TRBV27,CASSFERGGIPDTQYF,TGTGCCAGCAGTTTCGAGCGGGGGGGTATCCCAGATACGCAGTATTTT
TRBJ1-1,-,-,TRBV2,CASSEARQIGGTEAFF,TGTGCCAGCAGTGAAGCTCGACAGATAGGGGGTACTGAAGCTTTCTTT
TRBJ2-2,TRBD2,-,TRBV10-3,CAISPTMKLAGGPMDTGELFF,TGTGCCATCAGTCCAACGATGAAACTAGCGGGGGGGCCAATGGACACCGGGGAGCTGTTTTTT
TRBJ2-5,TRBD2,-,TRBV4-1,CASSQGIAGVQETQYF,TGCGCCAGCAGCCAGGGAATAGCGGGAGTCCAAGAGACCCAGTACTTC
TRBJ1-3,TRBD1,few,TRBV24-1,CATSDSGGSGNTIYF,TGTGCCACCAGTGATTCAGGGGGCTCTGGAAACACCATATATTTT
TRBJ1-2,-,-,TRBV12-3/TRBV12-4,CASTRFGGYGYTF,TGTGCCAGCACCCGCTTTGGGGGTTATGGCTACACCTTC
TRBJ1-1,-,few,TRBV30,CAWSVGGGTEAFF,TGTGCCTGGAGTGTTGGAGGGGGCACTGAAGCTTTCTTT
TRBJ1-6,-,few,TRBV4-1,CASSQEGSGRSQNSPLHF,TGCGCCAGCAGCCAAGAAGGGTCCGGTAGGAGCCAGAATTCACCCCTCCACTTT
TRBJ2-3,-,-,TRBV7-8,CASRTQKLSTDTQYF,TGTGCCAGCAGGACACAGAAGCTTAGCACAGATACGCAGTATTTT
TRBJ2-3,-,-,TRBV4-3,CASSQQEYPTDTQYF,TGCGCCAGCAGCCAACAGGAATATCCCACAGATACGCAGTATTTT
TRBJ2-1,TRBD1,few,TRBV7-2,CASSPIPGQGSEQFF,TGTGCCAGCAGCCCAATTCCGGGACAGGGATCTGAGCAGTTCTTC
TRBJ2-1,TRBD1,-,TRBV5-6,CASSQMDRGIEQFF,TGTGCCAGCAGCCAAATGGACAGGGGGATTGAGCAGTTCTTC
TRBJ2-1,-,few,TRBV29-1,CSADGGPYNEQFF,TGCAGCGCCGACGGGGGTCCCTACAATGAGCAGTTCTTC
TRBJ2-2,-,-,TRBV10-1,CASSGDGRDTGELFF,TGCGCCAGCAGTGGGGACGGCCGGGACACCGGGGAGCTGTTTTTT
TRBJ1-1,-,-,TRBV7-6,CASSKLLGGLTEAFF,TGTGCCAGCAGCAAACTCTTGGGGGGTCTCACTGAAGCTTTCTTT
TRBJ2-5,-,few,TRBV20-1,CSASWAGRETQYF,TGCAGTGCTAGCTGGGCAGGGAGGGAGACCCAGTACTTC
TRBJ2-2,-,-,TRBV21-1,CASSIFTRQGQNTGELFF,TGTGCCAGCAGCATATTTACTAGACAGGGGCAGAACACCGGGGAGCTGTTTTTT
TRBJ2-1,-,-,TRBV6-2/TRBV6-3,CASDYRALYNEQFF,TGTGCCAGCGATTACAGGGCCCTTTACAATGAGCAGTTCTTC
TRBJ2-3,-,few,TRBV6-5,CASSYFSGPTDTQYF,TGTGCCAGCAGTTACTTTAGCGGACCCACAGATACGCAGTATTTT
TRBJ2-2,TRBD1,-,TRBV9,CASCRGRDTGELFF,TGTGCCAGCTGCAGGGGGCGCGACACCGGGGAGCTGTTTTTT
TRBJ2-3,-,many,TRBV7-6,CASSLATGPDTQYF,TGTGCCAGCAGCTTAGCAACGGGACCAGATACGCAGTATTTT
TRBJ1-2,TRBD1,-,TRBV12-3/TRBV12-4,CASSLTGDDYGYTF,TGTGCCAGCAGCTTGACAGGGGATGACTATGGCTACACCTTC
TRBJ2-3,TRBD2,-,TRBV7-7,CASSSGTSGSDTQYF,TGTGCTAGCAGCTCAGGGACTAGCGGTTCAGATACGCAGTATTTT
TRBJ1-6,-,-,TRBV3-1,CASSQVRGGRSPLHF,TGTGCCAGCAGCCAAGTGCGAGGAGGGCGTTCACCCCTCCACTTT
TRBJ1-5,-,few,TRBV6-2/TRBV6-3,CASVTGRSNQPQHF,TGTGCCAGCGTAACGGGACGGAGCAATCAGCCCCAGCATTTT
TRBJ1-2,-,-,TRBV6-1,CASSEAGSDYGYTF,TGTGCCAGCAGTGAAGCGGGTTCCGACTATGGCTACACCTTC
TRBJ2-1,TRBD2,many,TRBV7-3,CASSSGLAGDEQFF,TGCGCCAGCAGCTCAGGACTAGCGGGGGATGAGCAGTTCTTC
TRBJ1-5,-,few,TRBV6-1,CASRSRDRQPQHF,TGTGCCAGCAGGTCCAGGGATCGTCAGCCCCAGCATTTT
TRBJ1-4,-,few,TRBV25-1,CASRTSDGMGKLFF,TGTGCCAGCAGGACCTCCGACGGCATGGGAAAACTGTTTTTT
TRBJ1-1,TRBD1,few,TRBV6-6,CASRARTGGSAFF,TGTGCCAGCAGAGCCAGGACAGGAGGGTCAGCTTTCTTT
TRBJ2-6,TRBD1,few,TRBV6-2/TRBV6-3,CASSSGQAHSGANVLTF,TGTGCCAGCAGTTCGGGACAGGCGCACTCTGGGGCCAACGTCCTGACTTTC
TRBJ2-2,-,-,TRBV6-1,CASSPDGYTGELFF,TGTGCCAGCAGTCCGGACGGATACACCGGGGAGCTGTTTTTT
TRBJ1-2,-,few,TRBV20-1,CSARDPSGKGPFLFYGYTF,TGCAGTGCTAGAGATCCCTCGGGAAAGGGCCCATTCCTCTTCTATGGCTACACCTTC
TRBJ1-2,TRBD1,-,TRBV4-2,CASSQGDRRLEGYTF,TGTGCCAGCAGCCAAGGGGACAGAAGACTTGAAGGCTACACCTTC